A single sample is the source of the 17 T cell receptor beta chains below, sequenced in a study of OX40 agonist ivuxolimab in advanced cancers. Repertoires were generated with immunoSEQ multiplex PCR, while TCRdb's copy carries only in-frame clones and drops some. The table lists roughly 69,000 clones, about 89% of them singletons. The specimen was CD4+ or CD8+ T cells sorted from blood, collected in a trial of the OX40 agonist ivuxolimab. The receptors come from an adult with an advanced solid tumor such as melanoma, head and neck, liver or kidney cancer.

The V gene is TRBV19, the J gene TRBJ2-1, with D perhaps matching TRBD1 (7 bases). In germline, CDR1 is LNHDA, CDR2 SQIVND (reference sequence). V was clipped by 7 bases and J by 5 bases, with 27 bases between them. The CDR3 totals 18 residues. The CDR3, as DNA: TGTGCCAGTATATCGGGGTCGATAGGAGGGGGCTATAACAATGAGCAGTTCTTC. Amino acids: CASISGSIGGGYNNEQFF. The whole variable domain, filled in from reference TRBV19 and TRBJ2-1, reads DGGITQSPKYLFRKEGQNVTLSCEQNLNHDAMYWYRQDPGQGLRLIYYSQIVNDFQKGDIAEGYSVSREKKESFPLTVTSAQKNPTAFYLCASISGSIGGGYNNEQFFGPGTRLTVL.

This chain connects TRBV5-4 to TRBJ2-7; D not certain. Germline lookup yields CDR1 SGHNT and CDR2 YYREEE (reference sequence). Trimming shortened V by 4 bases and J by 2 bases, and 13 bases separated the two germline ends. The CDR3 sequence is 14 residues long. Written as DNA, the CDR3 is TGTGCCAGCAGCCAGCTTCAGGAGACCTACGAGCAGTACTTC. Residues: CASSQLQETYEQYF.

This chain connects TRBV29-1 to TRBJ2-2, with 12 bases identical to TRBD2. V was clipped by 5 bases and J by 2 bases; unmatched bases: 6. The CDR3 is 16 residues long. Germline V CDR1 and CDR2: SQVTM, ANQGSEA. Written as DNA, the CDR3 is TGCAGCGTTATGAGTGGACTAGCGGGAAACACCGGGGAGCTGTTTTTT. The encoded protein is CSVMSGLAGNTGELFF.

This rearrangement joins TRBV18 to TRBJ1-4; the match to TRBD1 covers 7 bases. The CDR3 extends over 16 amino acids. With V trimmed by 4 bases and J by 5 bases, 10 bases remained unmatched. Germline loops: CDR1 KGHSH, CDR2 LQKENI. The chain's CDR3 is CASSLDPTGKNEKLFF. In DNA form, the CDR3 reads TGTGCCAGCTCACTAGACCCGACAGGGAAAAATGAAAAACTGTTTTTT.

This chain uses TRBV7-9 with TRBJ1-1, with no clear D. Between the trimmed V and J ends, which lost 3 bases and 0 bases, there was a span of 5 bases. The CDR3 spans 13 residues. CDR1 is SEHNR and CDR2 is FQNEAQ in the germline V gene (reference sequence). Written as DNA, the CDR3 is TGTGCCAGCAGCTTCGAGATGAACACTGAAGCTTTCTTT. Residues: CASSFEMNTEAFF.

This clone occurred many times. The chain combines TRBV10-3 with TRBJ1-2; 7 bases agree with TRBD1. Germline CDR1 reads ENHRY; CDR2 reads SYGVKD. V was pared by 3 bases and J by 4 bases, with 5 bases of the junction left unmatched. The CDR3 spans 14 residues. CDR3 nucleotides: TGTGCCATCAGTGACTCCGGGACAGCCTATGGCTACACCTTC. Protein: CAISDSGTAYGYTF.

The table lists this clone with a count of one. The chain employs TRBV5-1 and TRBJ1-2; D may be TRBD1 (5 bases). Trimming removed 4 bases at V and 2 bases at J, with 9 bases between. Per germline, CDR1 SGHRS and CDR2 YFSETQ. This CDR3 contains 13 residues. DNA for the CDR3: TGCGCCAGCAGCCGGGACGGAAACTATGGCTACACCTTC. As protein: CASSRDGNYGYTF.

V and J are TRBV29-1 and TRBJ1-5; TRBD1 agrees at 7 bases. The CDR3 sequence is 12 residues long. Germline assignment: CDR1 SQVTM and CDR2 ANQGSEA. Losses at the gene ends were 4 bases for V and 5 bases for J; bases not matched to a gene: 2. The CDR3 spells CSVGGGDQPQHF. The CDR3 nucleotides read TGCAGCGTTGGAGGGGGCGATCAGCCCCAGCATTTT.

This chain links TRBV7-2 with TRBJ2-3; TRBD2 agrees at 11 bases. Germline CDR1 and CDR2: SGHTA and FQGNSA. V was clipped by 10 bases and J by 4 bases; unmatched bases: 10. The CDR3 extends over 15 amino acids. The CDR3 region is CATKRDSGGADTQYF. DNA for the CDR3: TGTGCCACCAAGAGGGATAGCGGGGGGGCAGATACGCAGTATTTT. The full variable domain, its missing parts supplied by reference TRBV7-2 and TRBJ2-3, is GAGVSQSPSNKVTEKGKDVELRCDPISGHTALYWYRQSLGQGLEFLIYFQGNSAPDKSGLPSDRFSAERTGGSVSTLTIQRTQQEDSAVYLCATKRDSGGADTQYFGPGTRLTVL.

The chain combines TRBV5-1 with TRBJ2-3; D remains ambiguous. This CDR3 spans 15 amino acids. Trimming cost V 4 bases and J 3 bases, with 15 bases left between them. Looked up from germline, CDR1 is SGHRS and CDR2 is YFSETQ. The CDR3: CASSPPASATDTQYF. CDR3 in DNA: TGCGCCAGCAGCCCCCCCGCCAGTGCGACAGATACGCAGTATTTT.

This clone was detected only a few times. The J gene is TRBJ1-2, the V gene TRBV29-1; D not resolved. Trimming took off 4 bases at V and 7 bases at J, with 22 bases between the two ends. Per the germline V gene, CDR1 is SQVTM and CDR2 is ANQGSEA. CDR3 length: 15 residues. Written as DNA, the CDR3 is TGCAGCGTTGTGGCGGGTTCTGGGAAGTTCTCTGGCTACACCTTC. Translation: CSVVAGSGKFSGYTF.

This chain links TRBV5-1 with TRBJ1-5; D is unresolved. The germline CDR1 and CDR2 sequences are SGHRS and YFSETQ. The germline V and J ends were trimmed by 0 bases and 0 bases, with 10 bases remaining between them. This CDR3 spans 16 amino acids. CDR3 sequence (DNA): TGCGCCAGCAGCTTGGGGTCAGGTTCTAGCAATCAGCCCCAGCATTTT. Translated, it gives CASSLGSGSSNQPQHF.

V is TRBV27 and J is TRBJ1-1; a possible D gene is TRBD1 (5 bases). This CDR3 contains 15 residues. Germline CDR1 and CDR2: MNHEY and SMNVEV (reference sequence). V gave up 2 bases and J gave up 0 bases, with 10 bases separating them. The CDR3 sequence is CASSLKRGVNTEAFF. CDR3 in DNA: TGTGCCAGCAGTTTAAAGAGAGGGGTGAACACTGAAGCTTTCTTT.

This sequence joins TRBV7-2 and TRBJ1-5; 9 nucleotides agree with TRBD1. The germline V gene has CDR1 SGHTA and CDR2 FQGNSA. This CDR3 is 18 amino acids long. V trimming: 5 bases; J trimming: 3 bases; junction bases outside the gene matches: 14. CDR3 residues: CASSPGSWTGEFNQPQHF. The DNA of the CDR3 is TGTGCCAGCAGCCCCGGTTCCTGGACAGGGGAGTTCAATCAGCCCCAGCATTTT. The whole variable domain, filled in from reference TRBV7-2 and TRBJ1-5, reads GAGVSQSPSNKVTEKGKDVELRCDPISGHTALYWYRQSLGQGLEFLIYFQGNSAPDKSGLPSDRFSAERTGGSVSTLTIQRTQQEDSAVYLCASSPGSWTGEFNQPQHFGDGTRLSIL.

The rearrangement links TRBV28 to TRBJ1-6; the match to TRBD1 covers 7 bases. Germline V lookup: CDR1 MDHEN, CDR2 SYDVKM. The trim removed 5 bases at V and 5 bases at J, leaving 3 bases unmatched. The CDR3 is 14 residues long. The CDR3, as DNA: TGTGCCAGCAGTCCCGGGACAGATAATTCACCCCTCCACTTT. The encoded protein is CASSPGTDNSPLHF. The full variable domain, rest sourced from reference TRBV28 and TRBJ1-6, is DVKVTQSSRYLVKRTGEKVFLECVQDMDHENMFWYRQDPGLGLRLIYFSYDVKMKEKGDIPEGYSVSREKKERFSLILESASTNQTSMYLCASSPGTDNSPLHFGNGTRLTVT.

This clone was counted once. The V call is TRBV5-1, the J call TRBJ2-5; unclear D gene. The CDR3 consists of 14 residues. The V and J ends lost 1 base and 5 bases respectively, with 12 bases between them. The germline V gene has CDR1 SGHRS and CDR2 YFSETQ. The CDR3 coding sequence is TGCGCCAGCAGCTTGATTATCGACGTGGAGACCCAGTACTTC. This sequence encodes CASSLIIDVETQYF.

The genes are TRBV7-6 and TRBJ2-7; 7 positions agree with TRBD1. The CDR3 spans 15 residues. Germline trimming cut 2 bases from V and 6 bases from J; bases unmatched to any gene: 10. CDR1 is SGHVS and CDR2 is FNYEAQ in the germline V gene. The CDR3 DNA sequence: TGTGCCAGCAGCTTAAGTCCGGACAGGTCGCGCGAGCAGTACTTC. Its translation is CASSLSPDRSREQYF.